What follows are 18 T cell receptor beta chains derived from one specimen sequenced in a study of blood T cell repertoires in COVID-19. The method was immunoSEQ multiplex PCR; TCRdb's version includes in-frame clones alone and lacks a portion of them. In the table there are about 50,000 clones, about 91% of which are singletons. Sequenced input: peripheral blood. Receptors originate from a middle-aged man with active COVID-19.

This clone was observed a single time. The rearrangement uses TRBV27 and TRBJ2-3; 7 bases align to TRBD1. V lost 3 bases, J lost 6 bases, and 9 bases stayed unmatched. Per germline, CDR1 MNHEY and CDR2 SMNVEV (reference sequence). This CDR3 is built from 15 residues. This CDR3 is CASSFQRRGRDTQYF. The DNA for the CDR3 is TGTGCCAGCAGTTTTCAACGTAGGGGGCGCGATACGCAGTATTTT.

The chain carries TRBV2 and TRBJ1-2; D unclear. The germline CDR1 and CDR2 sequences are SNHLY and FYNNEI. The V and J ends lost 4 bases and 8 bases respectively, with 17 bases between them. The CDR3 is 14 residues long. CDR3 sequence: CASSANRSPEGYTF. DNA for the CDR3: TGTGCCAGCAGTGCGAACAGATCCCCTGAAGGCTACACCTTC.

The V call is TRBV6-2 or TRBV6-3, the J call TRBJ2-7; the D gene is possibly TRBD2 (6 bases). Germline values: CDR1 MNHEY, CDR2 SVGEGT. Trimming took 2 bases from V and 3 from J, leaving 11 bases between them. This CDR3 is 14 amino acids long. CDR3 in DNA: TGTGCCAGCAGTTACACCCCGGGACTCTACGAGCAGTACTTC. Translation: CASSYTPGLYEQYF.

The chain employs TRBV5-1 and TRBJ1-2, with TRBD1 matching 8 bases. V trimming: 4 bases; J trimming: 8 bases; junction bases outside the gene matches: 13. Germline CDR1 and CDR2: SGHRS and YFSETQ. The CDR3 loop spans 15 amino acids. This CDR3 is CASSLNQFGQGGYTF. The CDR3 region has the DNA TGCGCCAGCAGCCTTAACCAATTCGGACAGGGAGGCTACACCTTC.

The rearrangement joins TRBV10-1 to TRBJ2-5, with TRBD1 identical over 10 bases. CDR1 is WNHNN and CDR2 is SYGVQD in the germline V gene (reference sequence). This CDR3 comprises 13 residues. After removal of 4 bases from V and 5 bases from J, the junction contained 1 base not matched to a gene. CDR3 sequence (DNA): TGCGCCAGCAGTGGGGGACAGGGGGAGACCCAGTACTTC. Its translation is CASSGGQGETQYF.

This sequence joins TRBV30 and TRBJ1-5; maybe TRBD1 (6 bases). The germline V gene has CDR1 GTSNPN and CDR2 SVGIG (reference sequence). The CDR3 is made up of 13 amino acids. V was pared by 3 bases and J by 6 bases, with 12 bases between. Here the CDR3 DNA reads TGTGCCTGGAGCAGGGGCCGAGGTCAGCCCCAGCATTTT. Translating it yields CAWSRGRGQPQHF.

The V and J genes are TRBV28 and TRBJ1-2, with 7 bases identical to TRBD1. The CDR3 spans 13 residues. Losses at the gene ends were 6 bases for V and 4 bases for J; bases not matched to a gene: 5. Germline assignment: CDR1 MDHEN and CDR2 SYDVKM. Written as DNA, the CDR3 is TGTGCCAGCAGCCCAGGGGGTAGCTATGGCTACACCTTC. Encoded protein: CASSPGGSYGYTF.

The table lists this clone with a count of one. The V gene is TRBV4-2, the J gene TRBJ1-1, with a weak D call TRBD1 (6 bases). This CDR3 spans 16 amino acids. Germline values: CDR1 LGHNA, CDR2 YNFKEQ. Between the trimmed V and J ends, which lost 4 bases and 1 base, there was a span of 16 bases. CDR3 sequence: CASSLSDAGANTEAFF. The CDR3 nucleotides read TGTGCCAGCAGCCTCTCAGACGCAGGGGCGAACACTGAAGCTTTCTTT.

The rearrangement uses TRBV11-2 and TRBJ2-5; 12 bases align to TRBD2. This CDR3 comprises 17 residues. With V trimmed by 0 bases and J by 4 bases, 6 bases remained unmatched. Germline lookup yields CDR1 SGHAT and CDR2 FQNNGV. This CDR3 reads CASSLEIATSGGETQYF. The CDR3 DNA follows: TGTGCCAGCAGCTTAGAAATCGCGACTAGCGGGGGAGAGACCCAGTACTTC.

This chain uses TRBV5-1 with TRBJ2-1; D gene uncertain. V was shortened by 1 base and J by 1 base, with 12 bases between the two germline ends. The CDR3 runs 16 residues. Germline CDR1 SGHRS, CDR2 YFSETQ. The CDR3 region has the DNA TGCGCCAGCAGCTTGAGAGCGCCCTCGTCCTACAATGAGCAGTTCTTC. As protein: CASSLRAPSSYNEQFF.

This chain joins TRBV7-8 and TRBJ1-4; D unclear. V dropped 5 bases and J dropped 0 bases, with 16 bases sitting between them. Germline CDR1 is SGHVS and CDR2 is FQNEAQ. The CDR3 is made up of 17 amino acids. CDR3: CASSPREGPATNEKLFF. The CDR3 nucleotides are TGTGCCAGCAGCCCCCGGGAGGGTCCCGCAACTAATGAAAAACTGTTTTTT.

This chain links TRBV29-1 with TRBJ2-1; the match to TRBD1 covers 9 bases. Germline V gene data show CDR1 as SQVTM and CDR2 as ANQGSEA. The CDR3 length is 13 residues. V trimming: 5 bases; J trimming: 5 bases; junction bases outside the gene matches: 4. The CDR3 loop reads CSVRQGGNNEQFF. Written as DNA, the CDR3 is TGCAGCGTTCGACAGGGGGGGAACAATGAGCAGTTCTTC.

The CDR3 coding sequence is TGTGCCAGCAGCCGGGACAGGGGGCCTGGCTACACCTTC. Its translation: CASSRDRGPGYTF. This chain links TRBV7-9 with TRBJ1-2; 12 positions match TRBD1. The trim removed 5 bases at V and 7 bases at J, leaving 2 bases unmatched. The CDR3 extends over 13 amino acids. CDR1 is SEHNR, CDR2 FQNEAQ, per germline (reference sequence).

The chain joins TRBV4-1 to TRBJ2-7; 7 bases align to TRBD1. Germline CDR1 reads MGHRA; CDR2 reads YSYEKL. This CDR3 has 14 amino acids. V was pared by 4 bases and J by 3 bases, with 6 bases of the junction left unmatched. CDR3 sequence reads: CASSPRDRLYEQYF. The DNA of the CDR3 is TGCGCCAGCAGCCCCCGGGACAGACTCTACGAGCAGTACTTC.

J is TRBJ2-1 and V is TRBV7-8, with 9 bases that match TRBD2. Germline CDR1 reads SGHVS; CDR2 reads FQNEAQ. With 6 bases clipped from V and 8 bases from J, the junction kept 14 bases outside the gene matches. CDR3 length: 16 amino acids. The CDR3 nucleotides are TGTGCCAGCAGTCCAGAGAGGCTAGCGGGGATTGATGAGCAGTTCTTC. Translation: CASSPERLAGIDEQFF.

The rearrangement uses TRBV28 and TRBJ1-5; no clear D gene. The V end lost 6 bases, the J end lost 5 bases, and 8 bases lay between the germline ends. Germline CDR1 MDHEN, CDR2 SYDVKM. The CDR3 spans 12 residues. The CDR3 spells CASSRRDQPQHF. The CDR3 DNA is TGTGCCAGCAGCCGGAGAGATCAGCCCCAGCATTTT.

The chain links TRBV5-1 to TRBJ2-5; the match to TRBD1 covers 10 bases. The CDR3 length is 15 residues. Germline CDR1 and CDR2: SGHRS and YFSETQ. J lost 2 bases, V lost 4 bases, and 5 bases had no gene match. CDR3 region: CASSQTGGWQETQYF. The CDR3 coding sequence is TGCGCCAGCAGCCAGACAGGGGGCTGGCAAGAGACCCAGTACTTC.

The chain links TRBV29-1 to TRBJ2-3; D gene uncertain. Germline-derived CDR1 and CDR2 are SQVTM and ANQGSEA. V lost 5 bases to trimming and J lost 1 base, with 13 bases between them. CDR3 length: 14 residues. The CDR3 DNA follows: TGCAGCGTTAACGTTCCGCAGGGCACAGATACGCAGTATTTT. Translation gives CSVNVPQGTDTQYF.